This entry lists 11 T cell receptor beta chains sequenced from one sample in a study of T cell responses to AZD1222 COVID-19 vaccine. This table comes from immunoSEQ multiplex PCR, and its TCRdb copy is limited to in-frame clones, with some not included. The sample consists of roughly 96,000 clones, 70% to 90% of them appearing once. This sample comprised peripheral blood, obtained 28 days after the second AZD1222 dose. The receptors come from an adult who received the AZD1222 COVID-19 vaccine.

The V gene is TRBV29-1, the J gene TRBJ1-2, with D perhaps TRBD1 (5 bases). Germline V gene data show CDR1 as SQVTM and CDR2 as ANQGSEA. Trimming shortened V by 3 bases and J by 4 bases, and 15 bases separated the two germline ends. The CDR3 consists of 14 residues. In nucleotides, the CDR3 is TGCAGCGTTGACCTCCAGGGAGTTGGCTATGGCTACACCTTC. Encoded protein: CSVDLQGVGYGYTF.

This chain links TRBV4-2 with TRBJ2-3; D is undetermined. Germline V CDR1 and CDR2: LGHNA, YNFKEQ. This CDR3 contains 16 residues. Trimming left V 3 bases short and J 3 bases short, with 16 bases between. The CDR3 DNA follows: TGTGCCAGCAGCCAGGCGCCCGGCCTCGGGACAGATACGCAGTATTTT. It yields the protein CASSQAPGLGTDTQYF.

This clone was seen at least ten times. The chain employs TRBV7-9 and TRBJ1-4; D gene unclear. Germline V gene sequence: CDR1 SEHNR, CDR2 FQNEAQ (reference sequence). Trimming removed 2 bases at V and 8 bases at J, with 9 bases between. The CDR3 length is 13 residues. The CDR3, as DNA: TGTGCCAGCAGCTTACTTCTGCGGGAAAAACTGTTTTTT. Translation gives CASSLLLREKLFF.

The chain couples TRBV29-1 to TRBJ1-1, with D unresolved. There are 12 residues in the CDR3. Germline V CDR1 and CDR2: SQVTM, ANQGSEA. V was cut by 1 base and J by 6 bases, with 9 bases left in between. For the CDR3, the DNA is TGCAGCGTTGAAGGTAACAGTGCTGAAGCTTTCTTT. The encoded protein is CSVEGNSAEAFF. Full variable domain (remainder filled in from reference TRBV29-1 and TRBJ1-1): SAVISQKPSRDICQRGTSLTIQCQVDSQVTMMFWYRQQPGQSLTLIATANQGSEATYESGFVIDKFPISRPNLTFSTLTVSNMSPEDSSIYLCSVEGNSAEAFFGQGTRLTVV.

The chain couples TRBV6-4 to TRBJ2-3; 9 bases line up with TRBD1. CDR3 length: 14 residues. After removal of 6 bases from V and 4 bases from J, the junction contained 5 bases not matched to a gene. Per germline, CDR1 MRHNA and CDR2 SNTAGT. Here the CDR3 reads CASSEDRGSDTQYF. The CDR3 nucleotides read TGTGCCAGCAGCGAGGACAGGGGTTCAGATACGCAGTATTTT.

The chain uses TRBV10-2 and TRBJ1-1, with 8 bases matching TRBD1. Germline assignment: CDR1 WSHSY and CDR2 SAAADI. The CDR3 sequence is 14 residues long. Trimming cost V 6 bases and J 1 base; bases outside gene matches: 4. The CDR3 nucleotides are TGCGCCAGCAGGACCGGGACAGGGAACACTGAAGCTTTCTTT. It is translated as CASRTGTGNTEAFF.

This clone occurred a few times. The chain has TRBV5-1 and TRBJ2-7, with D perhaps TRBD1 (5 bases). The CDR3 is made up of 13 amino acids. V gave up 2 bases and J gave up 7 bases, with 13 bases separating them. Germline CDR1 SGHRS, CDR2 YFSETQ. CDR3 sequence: CASSFDSVLEQYF. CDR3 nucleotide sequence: TGCGCCAGCAGCTTTGACAGCGTCTTAGAGCAGTACTTC. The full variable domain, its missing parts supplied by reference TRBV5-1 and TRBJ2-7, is KAGVTQTPRYLIKTRGQQVTLSCSPISGHRSVSWYQQTPGQGLQFLFEYFSETQRNKGNFPGRFSGRQFSNSRSEMNVSTLELGDSALYLCASSFDSVLEQYFGPGTRLTVT.

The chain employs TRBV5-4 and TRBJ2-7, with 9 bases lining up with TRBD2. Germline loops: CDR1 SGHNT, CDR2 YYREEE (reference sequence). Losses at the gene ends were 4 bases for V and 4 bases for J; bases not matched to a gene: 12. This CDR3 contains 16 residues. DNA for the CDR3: TGTGCCAGCAGCCAGAGGGCTAGCGGGAAACCGTACGAGCAGTACTTC. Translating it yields CASSQRASGKPYEQYF.

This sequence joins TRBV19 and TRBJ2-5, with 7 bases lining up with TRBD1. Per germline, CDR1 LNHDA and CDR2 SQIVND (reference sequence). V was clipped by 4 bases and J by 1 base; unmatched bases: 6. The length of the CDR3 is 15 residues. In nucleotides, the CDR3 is TGTGCCAGTAGTAAGCCCGGGACAGTCCAAGAGACCCAGTACTTC. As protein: CASSKPGTVQETQYF.

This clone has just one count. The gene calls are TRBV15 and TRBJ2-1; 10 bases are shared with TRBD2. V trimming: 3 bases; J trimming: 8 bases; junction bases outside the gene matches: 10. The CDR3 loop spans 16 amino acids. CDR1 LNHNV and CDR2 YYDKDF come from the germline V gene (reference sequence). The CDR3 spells CATSSPLAGVEDEQFF. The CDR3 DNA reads TGTGCCACCAGCAGCCCCCTAGCGGGAGTAGAAGATGAGCAGTTCTTC.

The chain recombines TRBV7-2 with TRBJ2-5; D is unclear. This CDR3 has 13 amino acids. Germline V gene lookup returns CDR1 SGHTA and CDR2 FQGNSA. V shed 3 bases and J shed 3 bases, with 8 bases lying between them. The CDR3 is CASSFDPKETQYF. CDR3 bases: TGTGCCAGCAGCTTCGACCCAAAAGAGACCCAGTACTTC.